This T cell receptor beta chain was recovered during a study of blood T cell repertoires in COVID-19. TCRdb keeps only in-frame clones here, not all; method: immunoSEQ multiplex PCR. Of about 180,000 clones listed, roughly three quarters are singletons. Germline CDR1 and CDR2: SEHNR and FQNEAQ (reference sequence). V shed 1 base and J shed 1 base, with 8 bases lying between them. The CDR3 runs to 14 residues. The specimen was peripheral blood. The chain uses TRBV7-9 and TRBJ2-7; the D is unclear. The source of this sequence is a woman older than 75 with COVID-19, enrolled during active disease. This CDR3 is CASSLDALSYEQYF. The CDR3 nucleotides are TGTGCCAGCAGCTTAGACGCGTTATCCTACGAGCAGTACTTC.